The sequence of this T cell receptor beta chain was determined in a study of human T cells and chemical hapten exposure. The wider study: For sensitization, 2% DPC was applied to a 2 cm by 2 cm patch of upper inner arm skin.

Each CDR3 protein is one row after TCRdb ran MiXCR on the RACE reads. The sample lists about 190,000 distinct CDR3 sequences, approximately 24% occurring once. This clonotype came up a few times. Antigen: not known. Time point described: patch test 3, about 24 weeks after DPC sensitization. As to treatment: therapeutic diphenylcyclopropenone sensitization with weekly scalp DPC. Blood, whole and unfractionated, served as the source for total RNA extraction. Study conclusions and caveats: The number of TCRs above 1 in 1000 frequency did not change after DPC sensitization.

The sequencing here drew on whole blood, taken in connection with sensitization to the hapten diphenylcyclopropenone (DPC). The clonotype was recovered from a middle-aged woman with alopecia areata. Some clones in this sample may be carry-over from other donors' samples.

The CDR3 loop is CASRPTRNYGYTF. CDR3 DNA sequence: TGTGCCAGCAGGCCTACACGGAACTATGGCTACACCTTC. The gene calls are TRBV28 and TRBJ1-2; D uncertain. Trimming shortened V by 6 bases and J by 2 bases, and 10 bases separated the two germline ends. The CDR3 is made up of 13 amino acids. The germline V gene has CDR1 MDHEN and CDR2 SYDVKM.